This is a list of T cell receptor beta chains from one sample in a study of identical twins. From the 5' RACE reads, TCRdb called clonotypes with MiXCR, one entry per CDR3 protein. The sample lists about 280,000 distinct CDR3 sequences, roughly 8.6% occurring once. The same data also contributed to another study, on yellow fever vaccine responses in identical twins.

Sequencing was carried out using memory (CD45RO+) T cells sorted from blood. The receptors here all came from a woman younger than 35 in good health. The conserved cysteine and the conserved F or W are not part of the CDR3 here. Size tells how often a clone was seen (once, few, many) or the class of an expanded clone, and some rows leave it out.

TRBJ2-1 TRBV14 - ASSRWGGDEQF
TRBJ2-1 TRBV4-2 - ASSPAGGPDEQF
TRBJ2-3 TRBV12-3/TRBV12-4 many ASSPQITQY
TRBJ2-1 TRBV20-1 few TAESGRGNEQF
TRBJ2-3 TRBV4-2 many ASSQRDSSTDTQY
TRBJ2-1 TRBV5-1 many ASSSYERGVNEQF
TRBJ2-5 TRBV5-1 - ASSLALAGGPETQY
TRBJ2-5 TRBV7-3 - ASSSGASGSFQETQY
TRBJ2-1 TRBV12-3/TRBV12-4 many ASSPEWTYQF
TRBJ1-2 TRBV7-9 - ASSLETVQNGYT
TRBJ1-1 TRBV2 - ASTQGQGVLLNTEAF
TRBJ2-5 TRBV2 few ASIRRLAGGETQY
TRBJ2-7 TRBV27 few ASSLYGGISSSYEQY
TRBJ1-2 TRBV7-9 few ASSSVGGEIYGYT
TRBJ1-1 TRBV5-1 few ASSFDRGGTEAF
TRBJ1-2 TRBV28 - ASSNPGGVGYT
TRBJ2-1 TRBV6-1 few ASRISGTGFRNEQF
TRBJ2-7 TRBV5-1 many ASSGAGWKGDEQY
TRBJ2-2 TRBV29-1 few SVLQGRTGELF
TRBJ2-1 TRBV6-1 many ASSTRGAGTYNEQF
TRBJ2-2 TRBV5-1 few ASSAIGTDNTGELF
TRBJ2-7 TRBV3-1 many ASSHSASSYEQY
TRBJ2-7 TRBV15 - ATSRGMGTYEQY
TRBJ1-2 TRBV3-1 - ASSRFGGHYGYT
TRBJ1-3 TRBV19 few ASSNLGGGNTIY
TRBJ1-2 TRBV27 few ASSFRGSGYGYT
TRBJ2-5 TRBV18 many ASSPGWEAGEQETQY
TRBJ2-3 TRBV7-9 many ASSGGLAGGTDTQY
TRBJ2-7 TRBV4-2 many ASSQVEASGYEQY
TRBJ2-1 TRBV28 many ASSVLLTSGRIDEQF
TRBJ1-5 TRBV5-6 many ASSSQGWRNQPQH
TRBJ2-1 TRBV25-1 - ASTAGGPSEQF
TRBJ2-2 TRBV20-1 - SAPSGGNTGELF
TRBJ2-7 TRBV10-3 many AISESGGYYEQY
TRBJ2-6 TRBV27 - ASSSLTGANVLT
TRBJ1-5 TRBV5-6 - ASSLGQGGMGNQPQH